This T cell receptor beta chain was recorded in a study of cytomegalovirus exposure and HLA in healthy donors. Study-level findings and limits: Sequencing depth roughly uniform across donors was assumed in presence/absence analyses.

On this clone itself: The antigen remains undetermined.

This PCR relied on a set of 60 Vbeta primers and 13 Jbeta primers. Profiling relied on immunoSEQ multiplex PCR, and the TCRdb table lists in-frame clones only, not all of them. Among around 180,000 clones, about 79% were seen once, and the ten largest hold 1% to 1.5%. This receptor was obtained from a girl aged 2-15 years in good health and CMV-seropositive. Material for sequencing was PBMCs.

The CDR3 DNA reads as TGTGCCAGCAGCCTACTAATCCGGTCCAGGGGGGTATTCGACGAGCAGTACTTC. Amino acids: CASSLLIRSRGVFDEQYF. The chain links TRBV11-2 to TRBJ2-7, with D perhaps TRBD1 (7 bases). CDR1 is SGHAT, CDR2 FQNNGV, per germline. This CDR3 is built from 18 residues. V dropped 5 bases and J dropped 5 bases, with 28 bases sitting between them.